Following are 13 T cell receptor beta chains from one sample sequenced in a study of blood T cell repertoires in COVID-19. Assay: immunoSEQ multiplex PCR; the TCRdb copy retains only in-frame clones and omits some. Of roughly 140,000 clones in the sample, 88% were seen once. Input material: peripheral blood. The receptors were gathered from a woman between 50 and 59 years old with acute or convalescent COVID-19.

The chain is built from TRBV21-1 and TRBJ1-5; TRBD1, the table's D call, was not compared with the DNA. TRBV21-1 is a recognized pseudogene. The CDR3 covers 15 residues. This CDR3 is CASSKGQGASQPQHF. In DNA form, the CDR3 reads TGTGCCAGCAGCAAGGGACAGGGGGCGAGTCAGCCCCAGCATTTT.

The chain couples TRBV19 to TRBJ1-2; no firm D call. The length of the CDR3 is 15 residues. CDR1 LNHDA and CDR2 SQIVND come from the germline V gene (reference sequence). V was cut by 1 base and J by 4 bases, with 13 bases left in between. In DNA form, the CDR3 reads TGTGCCAGTAGTATAGGCAAAGGCGACACCTATGGCTACACCTTC. It codes for CASSIGKGDTYGYTF.

This clone was detected only once. As DNA, the CDR3 is TGTGCCAGCAGCCCGACAGGGTCCCTCTCTGGGGCCAACGTCCTGACTTTC. This translates into CASSPTGSLSGANVLTF. This sequence joins TRBV7-9 and TRBJ2-6, with TRBD1 identical over 7 bases. In germline, CDR1 is SEHNR, CDR2 FQNEAQ (reference sequence). Losses at the gene ends were 5 bases for V and 0 bases for J; bases not matched to a gene: 7. The CDR3 has 17 amino acids.

The chain couples TRBV28 to TRBJ2-1; weak D call: TRBD2 (7 bases). The CDR3 is 15 residues long. Germline CDR1 and CDR2: MDHEN and SYDVKM. V was shortened by 6 bases and J by 1 base, with 13 bases between the two germline ends. The CDR3 nucleotides are TGTGCCAGCAGAGTAGGGGGGGGTTCCTACAATGAGCAGTTCTTC. Encoded protein: CASRVGGGSYNEQFF.

In its sample, this clone was seen once. V gene TRBV5-1 combines with J gene TRBJ1-5; a possible D gene is TRBD1 (6 bases). This CDR3 is 15 amino acids long. V dropped 0 bases and J dropped 3 bases, with 10 bases sitting between them. Germline assignment: CDR1 SGHRS and CDR2 YFSETQ. This CDR3 is CASSLEGVANQPQHF. The CDR3 DNA follows: TGCGCCAGCAGCTTGGAGGGGGTTGCCAATCAGCCCCAGCATTTT.

This clone showed up just once. The chain joins TRBV11-2 to TRBJ2-7, with D possibly matching TRBD2 (5 bases). Germline CDR1 reads SGHAT; CDR2 reads FQNNGV. Trimming removed 2 bases at V and 0 bases at J, with 8 bases between. The CDR3 extends over 14 amino acids. For the CDR3, the DNA is TGTGCCAGCAGCTTAAGCGGCCCCTCCTACGAGCAGTACTTC. Its protein product is CASSLSGPSYEQYF.

This chain uses TRBV4-1 with TRBJ1-5, with TRBD1 matching 7 bases. This CDR3 is built from 15 residues. V lost 2 bases to trimming and J lost 3 bases; unmatched junction nucleotides: 4. Per the germline V gene, CDR1 is MGHRA and CDR2 is YSYEKL. The CDR3 here is CASSQPQGINQPQHF. DNA for the CDR3: TGCGCCAGCAGCCAACCACAGGGGATCAATCAGCCCCAGCATTTT.

This chain connects TRBV5-5 to TRBJ2-7; a possible D gene is TRBD2 (6 bases). The V end was cut by 0 bases, the J end by 4 bases, with 8 bases between. The CDR3 runs 13 residues. Germline V gives CDR1 SGHKS, CDR2 YYEKEE (reference sequence). Written as DNA, the CDR3 is TGTGCCAGCAGCTTGGGGGAGGTTTACGAGCAGTACTTC. As protein: CASSLGEVYEQYF. The variable domain in full, completed from reference TRBV5-5 and TRBJ2-7, reads DAGVTQSPTHLIKTRGQQVTLRCSPISGHKSVSWYQQVLGQGPQFIFQYYEKEERGRGNFPDRFSARQFPNYSSELNVNALLLGDSALYLCASSLGEVYEQYFGPGTRLTVT.

The chain couples TRBV11-2 to TRBJ2-3; D remains unclear. The V end lost 5 bases, the J end lost 6 bases, and 9 bases lay between the germline ends. Germline CDR1 is SGHAT and CDR2 is FQNNGV. CDR3 length: 12 residues. The CDR3 reads CASSPSYDTQYF. As DNA, the CDR3 is TGTGCCAGCAGCCCGAGCTATGATACGCAGTATTTT.

The genes are TRBV19 and TRBJ2-3; TRBD2 aligns across 7 bases. The CDR3 is 14 amino acids. The germline V gene encodes CDR1 LNHDA and CDR2 SQIVND (reference sequence). V lost 5 bases and J lost 6; bases outside the gene matches: 8. The CDR3 spells CASSRGGGEDTQYF. The CDR3 DNA reads TGTGCCAGTAGTCGCGGGGGAGGGGAGGATACGCAGTATTTT.

The chain uses TRBV5-4 and TRBJ2-3; D unresolved. Trimming cost V 2 bases and J 0 bases, with 7 bases left between them. Per the germline V gene, CDR1 is SGHNT and CDR2 is YYREEE (reference sequence). This CDR3 has 14 amino acids. The CDR3 DNA reads TGTGCCAGCAGCTTCGGTTCGAGCACAGATACGCAGTATTTT. Its protein is CASSFGSSTDTQYF.

The V and J genes are TRBV7-9 and TRBJ2-3; 7 bases map to TRBD1. The CDR3 consists of 14 residues. Unmatched junction bases numbered 4, after V lost 3 bases and J lost 4 bases. Germline-derived CDR1 and CDR2 are SEHNR and FQNEAQ (reference sequence). The CDR3 sequence is CASSLIQGADTQYF. The CDR3 DNA reads as TGTGCCAGCAGCTTGATCCAGGGGGCAGATACGCAGTATTTT.

This chain uses TRBV28 with TRBJ1-4; TRBD1 matches 9 bases. The germline CDR1 and CDR2 sequences are MDHEN and SYDVKM. This CDR3 comprises 18 residues. The V gene end was trimmed by 3 bases and the J gene end by 8 bases; junction bases not matched to a gene: 16. The chain's CDR3 is CASSFGGPGQGGEEKLFF. The CDR3, as DNA: TGTGCCAGCAGTTTCGGGGGCCCGGGACAGGGTGGAGAGGAAAAACTGTTTTTT.